The 26 T cell receptor beta chains below all came from one sample that was sequenced in a study of Graves' ophthalmopathy and Graves' hyperthyroidism. RNA transcripts served as template for amplifying TCR beta CDR3 sequences. HTBI primers were employed in first-round RT-PCR, then a second-round multiplex PCR followed. MiXCR was run by TCRdb on the multiplex PCR reads, yielding one entry per CDR3 protein. The table shows 200,000 to 250,000 distinct CDR3 sequences, with about a fifth occurring only once. Sequencing input: peripheral blood. These receptor sequences come from a woman in her 50s with Graves' ophthalmopathy.

At least ten counts were recorded for this clonotype. V and J are TRBV7-8 and TRBJ1-1; D not resolved. The V gene lost 1 base and the J gene lost 0 bases, with 12 bases spanning the gap. Germline V gene lookup returns CDR1 SGHVS and CDR2 FQNEAQ. This CDR3 comprises 16 residues. The CDR3 nucleotides are TGTGCCAGCAGCTTAGTTTTAGCCGGGATGAACACTGAAGCTTTCTTT. It specifies CASSLVLAGMNTEAFF. Full variable domain (rest looked up from reference TRBV7-8 and TRBJ1-1): GAGVSQSPRYKVAKRGQDVALRCDPISGHVSLFWYQQALGQGPEFLTYFQNEAQLDKSGLPSDRFFAERPEGSVSTLKIQRTQQEDSAVYLCASSLVLAGMNTEAFFGQGTRLTVV.

This clonotype was seen many times. J is TRBJ2-7 and V is TRBV6-5, with D possibly TRBD1 on 5 matching bases. CDR3 length: 13 amino acids. Germline lookup yields CDR1 MNHEY and CDR2 SVGAGI. The V end was cut by 0 bases, the J end by 3 bases, with 6 bases between. CDR3 sequence (DNA): TGTGCCAGCAGTTACTCCAGGGACTACGAGCAGTACTTC. This encodes CASSYSRDYEQYF.

This clonotype was observed many times. This sequence joins TRBV28 and TRBJ1-5; TRBD1 matches at 7 bases. Germline lookup yields CDR1 MDHEN and CDR2 SYDVKM. Trimming at V came to 7 bases and at J to 6 bases, leaving 6 bases not matched to a gene. The CDR3 is 13 residues long. CDR3 bases: TGTGCCAGCACCACAGGGGTGGCTCAGCCCCAGCATTTT. Encoded protein: CASTTGVAQPQHF.

This clonotype has a count of ten or more. One end of the junction is discordant with germline, which a read error may explain. The genes are TRBV19 and TRBJ1-1; D might be TRBD1 (6 bases). The germline CDR1 and CDR2 sequences are LNHDA and SQIVND (reference sequence). The CDR3 is 13 amino acids. The CDR3 is CATSRGGRTEAFF. CDR3 nucleotides: TGTGCCACTAGTAGGGGGGGGCGTACTGAAGCTTTCTTT. The full variable domain, its missing parts supplied by reference TRBV19 and TRBJ1-1, is DGGITQSPKYLFRKEGQNVTLSCEQNLNHDAMYWYRQDPGQGLRLIYYSQIVNDFQKGDIAEGYSVSREKKESFPLTVTSAQKNPTAFYLCATSRGGRTEAFFGQGTRLTVV.

This clonotype was seen a few times. The gene calls are TRBV5-1 and TRBJ1-1; 8 bases match TRBD1. V was clipped by 2 bases and J by 1 base; unmatched bases: 1. CDR1 and CDR2 (germline): SGHRS, YFSETQ. CDR3 length: 14 amino acids. The CDR3 nucleotides read TGCGCCAGCAGCTTTACAGGGGGGAACACTGAAGCTTTCTTT. Amino acid sequence: CASSFTGGNTEAFF.

V is TRBV18 and J is TRBJ2-2, with D tentatively TRBD1 or TRBD2 (5 bases each). The CDR3 is 13 residues long. The V end was cut by 0 bases, the J end by 6 bases, with 5 bases between. CDR1 is KGHSH and CDR2 is LQKENI in the germline V gene. The CDR3 coding sequence is TGTGCCAGCTCACCACCGGGGGCCGGGGAGCTGTTTTTT. Translating gives CASSPPGAGELFF.

The chain uses TRBV4-1 and TRBJ1-1, with D tentatively TRBD1 (6 bases). The germline V gene encodes CDR1 MGHRA and CDR2 YSYEKL. The CDR3 has 16 residues. The germline V and J ends were trimmed by 4 bases and 5 bases, with 20 bases remaining between them. CDR3 in DNA: TGCGCCAGCAGCCGATTTAAACAGGGAGAGCTAACTGAAGCTTTCTTT. Amino acids: CASSRFKQGELTEAFF.

The rearrangement links TRBV12-3 or TRBV12-4 to TRBJ1-2; 8 nucleotides align to TRBD1. The CDR3 extends over 12 amino acids. With 8 bases clipped from V and 8 bases from J, the junction kept 7 bases outside the gene matches. The CDR3 is CASEGQGAGYTF. The CDR3 region has the DNA TGTGCCAGCGAAGGGCAGGGGGCGGGCTACACCTTC.

This clonotype was detected many times. The rearrangement uses TRBV18 and TRBJ1-1, with D perhaps TRBD1 (5 bases). V lost 5 bases and J 1 base, leaving 14 bases between the germline ends. CDR3 length equals 15 residues. Germline CDR1 is KGHSH and CDR2 is LQKENI. CDR3: CASSDLGGSNTEAFF. Written as DNA, the CDR3 is TGTGCCAGCTCAGATTTGGGGGGTTCGAACACTGAAGCTTTCTTT.

J is TRBJ2-7 and V is TRBV6-1; 11 bases match TRBD1. Germline-derived CDR1 and CDR2 are MNHNS and SASEGT. The length of the CDR3 is 15 residues. V trimming: 6 bases; J trimming: 9 bases; junction bases outside the gene matches: 13. CDR3 amino acids: CASRTSGQGVFGQYF. In DNA form, the CDR3 reads TGTGCCAGCAGGACGTCGGGACAGGGGGTTTTCGGGCAGTACTTC.

The chain joins TRBV6-5 to TRBJ1-2, with a possible D match to TRBD1 (5 bases). Germline V gives CDR1 MNHEY, CDR2 SVGAGI. The CDR3 covers 13 residues. Trimming took 2 bases from V and 8 from J, leaving 12 bases between them. The CDR3 DNA reads as TGTGCCAGCAGTTACCGGGGGAAGCACGGCTACACCTTC. It specifies CASSYRGKHGYTF.

The chain uses TRBV20-1 and TRBJ2-5; 10 bases fit TRBD1. The CDR3 extends over 14 amino acids. Germline-derived CDR1 and CDR2 are DFQATT and SNEGSKA (reference sequence). Trimming removed 3 bases from V and 5 bases from J; junction bases left unmatched: 6. The CDR3 nucleotides read TGCAGTGCTAGGGACAGGGGGAGAGGGGAGACCCAGTACTTC. This codes for CSARDRGRGETQYF.

This clonotype was counted many times. The chain joins TRBV27 to TRBJ1-2, with 11 positions matching TRBD1. The V and J ends lost 6 bases and 6 bases, in that order; junction bases with no gene match: 6. The CDR3 totals 14 residues. CDR1 MNHEY and CDR2 SMNVEV come from the germline V gene (reference sequence). For the CDR3, the DNA is TGTGCCAGCAGCCATGGACAGGGGGCAGATGGCTACACCTTC. Protein sequence: CASSHGQGADGYTF.

This clonotype occurred a few times. The chain carries TRBV20-1 and TRBJ2-7; 7 nucleotides line up with TRBD2. Trimming cost V 0 bases and J 3 bases; bases outside gene matches: 8. The CDR3 runs 15 residues. The germline gives CDR1 DFQATT, CDR2 SNEGSKA (reference sequence). The CDR3 nucleotides read TGCAGTGCTAGAGACTCCAGCGGGATCAGCTACGAGCAGTACTTC. This gives the protein CSARDSSGISYEQYF.

This clonotype was recorded at least ten times. V usage is TRBV12-3 or TRBV12-4 and J usage is TRBJ1-3, with D maybe TRBD1 (6 bases). Trimming left V 3 bases short and J 2 bases short, with 14 bases between. The CDR3 has 16 residues. The CDR3 DNA follows: TGTGCCAGCAGTTTTATGGGGGGCCAACCTGGAAACACCATATATTTT. Protein: CASSFMGGQPGNTIYF.

The rearrangement links TRBV7-2 to TRBJ2-2; 8 bases map to TRBD1. Trimming removed 5 bases from V and 4 bases from J; junction bases left unmatched: 6. Germline values: CDR1 SGHTA, CDR2 FQGNSA. This CDR3 is built from 15 residues. CDR3 bases: TGTGCCAGCAGCGACCGGGACAGGCTCACCGGGGAGCTGTTTTTT. Translated, it gives CASSDRDRLTGELFF.

This clonotype was recorded a few times. This sequence joins TRBV4-1 and TRBJ2-7; the match to TRBD1 covers 9 bases. The junction had 4 bases not matched to a gene; V was cut back by 1 base and J by 3 bases. CDR3 length equals 15 residues. Germline V gene sequence: CDR1 MGHRA, CDR2 YSYEKL. As DNA, the CDR3 is TGCGCCAGCAGCCAAGTGGAGGACAGGGGCTACGAGCAGTACTTC. Amino acid sequence: CASSQVEDRGYEQYF.

Concerning this clonotype: A much larger clone is a single base away; this may be a read error. The rearrangement links TRBV28 to TRBJ2-3; perhaps TRBD2 as D (7 bases). The CDR3 sequence is 15 residues long. V lost 8 bases and J 6 bases, leaving 21 bases between the germline ends. The germline gives CDR1 MDHEN, CDR2 SYDVKM. The CDR3 DNA reads TGTGCCAGCCAAGGGACAAGCGGGAATGCGGATACGCAGTATTTT. Its translation: CASQGTSGNADTQYF.

This clonotype was observed many times. The chain uses TRBV19 and TRBJ2-2; a weak D match, TRBD2 (5 bases). The length of the CDR3 is 13 residues. Germline-derived CDR1 and CDR2 are LNHDA and SQIVND (reference sequence). CDR3 residues: CGASRHNTGELFF. CDR3 bases: TGTGGGGCTAGCAGACATAACACCGGGGAGCTGTTTTTT. Full variable domain (outside the CDR3, taken from reference TRBV19 and TRBJ2-2): DGGITQSPKYLFRKEGQNVTLSCEQNLNHDAMYWYRQDPGQGLRLIYYSQIVNDFQKGDIAEGYSVSREKKESFPLTVTSAQKNPTAFYLCGASRHNTGELFFGEGSRLTVL.

This clonotype appeared many times. In DNA, the CDR3 is TGCGCCAGCAGTTACGGGACTGGGAACTATGGCTACACCTTC. Its protein product is CASSYGTGNYGYTF. J is TRBJ1-2 and V is TRBV5-1; tentatively, D is TRBD1 (5 bases). In germline, CDR1 is SGHRS, CDR2 YFSETQ. This CDR3 spans 14 amino acids. Trimming left V 5 bases short and J 2 bases short, with 13 bases between.

This clonotype was seen ten or more times. V usage is TRBV18 and J usage is TRBJ1-6, with no clear D. The CDR3 covers 15 residues. Trimming removed 3 bases from V and 3 bases from J, with 9 bases in between. From germline, CDR1 is KGHSH and CDR2 LQKENI. Here the CDR3 reads CASSPLHSYNSPLHF. In nucleotides, the CDR3 is TGTGCCAGCTCACCGCTCCACAGCTATAATTCACCCCTCCACTTT.

This clonotype was counted many times. This chain joins TRBV18 and TRBJ1-6; tentative D call: TRBD1 (5 bases). Deletions cut 4 bases from V and 10 bases from J, with 8 bases between. Germline CDR1 and CDR2: KGHSH and LQKENI. The CDR3 length is 12 residues. CDR3 nucleotides: TGTGCCAGCTCACGACAGAAATCACCCCTCCACTTT. Encoded protein: CASSRQKSPLHF.

This clonotype was counted ten times or more. The gene calls are TRBV27 and TRBJ1-2; D perhaps matches TRBD1 (6 bases). Trimming cost V 3 bases and J 8 bases, with 13 bases left between them. Germline V CDR1 and CDR2: MNHEY, SMNVEV (reference sequence). This CDR3 has 13 amino acids. The CDR3 sequence is CASSLGTQAGYTF. Written as DNA, the CDR3 is TGTGCCAGCAGTTTGGGGACACAAGCGGGCTACACCTTC.

At least ten counts were recorded for this clonotype. The chain combines TRBV25-1 with TRBJ2-5, with D possibly being TRBD1 or TRBD2 (5 bases each). This CDR3 contains 10 residues. Trimming removed 6 bases at V and 8 bases at J, with 7 bases between. The germline CDR1 and CDR2 sequences are MGHDK and SYGVNS. The CDR3 is CASRRDTQYF. The DNA of the CDR3 is TGTGCCAGCAGACGGGACACCCAGTACTTC.

At least ten counts were recorded for this clonotype. The V and J genes are TRBV10-1 and TRBJ1-4; possibly TRBD1 for D (5 bases). V gave up 9 bases and J gave up 0 bases, with 8 bases separating them. Germline CDR1 reads WNHNN; CDR2 reads SYGVQD (reference sequence). The CDR3 length is 13 residues. The CDR3 coding sequence is TGCGCCAGTCAGGGTTCAACTAATGAAAAACTGTTTTTT. It encodes CASQGSTNEKLFF.

This clonotype was observed at least ten times. The chain combines TRBV24-1 with TRBJ2-2; 9 bases align to TRBD2. This CDR3 is built from 14 residues. Germline assignment: CDR1 KGHDR and CDR2 SFDVKD. Trimming took 12 bases from V and 1 from J; bases not matched to a gene: 5. In nucleotides, the CDR3 is TGTGCCTCCCAGACTAGCGGGAACACCGGGGAGCTGTTTTTT. Translation gives CASQTSGNTGELFF.